The rows below give T cell receptor beta chains drawn from one sample of a study of PD-1 blockade in classical Hodgkin lymphoma. This table comes from immunoSEQ multiplex PCR, and its TCRdb copy is limited to in-frame clones, with some not included. The table shows roughly 17,000 clones, with about 90% occurring only once. Sequences were obtained from peripheral blood mononuclear cells (PBMCs). The receptors shown here come from a human donor with classical Hodgkin lymphoma. Both conserved end residues are part of each CDR3. Fields, in order: J gene, V gene, CDR3 protein.

>TRBJ1-4|TRBV11-2
CASSLAGEKLFF
>TRBJ2-2|TRBV28
CASSLSQGNTGELFF
>TRBJ2-7|TRBV5-4
CASSWTSGYEQYF
>TRBJ2-7|TRBV30
CAWSVTSGRAPTYEQYF
>TRBJ1-2|TRBV28
CASSLPGLRGYTF
>TRBJ2-3|TRBV20-1
CSALLASTQYF
>TRBJ1-2|TRBV11-2
CASSHDGQGITGYTF
>TRBJ1-3|TRBV7-2
CASSLVGRGGNTIYF
>TRBJ1-2|TRBV10-3
CAISEGWGYTF
>TRBJ1-5|TRBV2
CATNRDRNQPQHF
>TRBJ2-1|TRBV11-2
CASSLHPSSYNEQFF
>TRBJ2-1|TRBV7-2
CASSLEGTSGRRNNEQFF
>TRBJ2-5|TRBV19
CASSSGLQETQYF
>TRBJ2-1|TRBV6-6
CASSYVAGRGVNEQFF
>TRBJ2-1|TRBV27
CASSPFLNNEQFF
>TRBJ2-5|TRBV7-7
CASSSGLAGGKETQYF
>TRBJ2-7|TRBV5-1
CASSLVQGSLEQYF
>TRBJ2-2|TRBV11-2
CASSFLAGTGELFF
>TRBJ2-4|TRBV7-2
CASSSGQVNIQYF
>TRBJ1-2|TRBV7-9
CASSLGNGANYGYTF
>TRBJ1-1|TRBV11-2
CASSLGLTEAFF
>TRBJ1-1|TRBV7-2
CASSFLQGGAEAFF
>TRBJ1-5|TRBV19
CASSILAGGNQPQHF
>TRBJ2-3|TRBV7-9
CASSPRLAGGSTDTQYF
>TRBJ2-2|TRBV7-2
CASSTKAANTGELFF
>TRBJ2-7|TRBV6-4
CASSDSGAYEQYF
>TRBJ2-3|TRBV7-9
CASSGSGRGDTQYF
>TRBJ2-5|TRBV12-5
CASGLGRRGLASQETQYF
>TRBJ2-7|TRBV7-9
CASSSYGQGNYEQYF
>TRBJ1-3|TRBV7-2
CASSRERNTIYF
>TRBJ2-3|TRBV9
CASSVVGTGSTDTQYF
>TRBJ2-7|TRBV13
CASSVGQGYSYEQYF
>TRBJ1-2|TRBV19
CASSWSLDGYTF
>TRBJ2-2|TRBV14
CASSQDKGTGELFF
>TRBJ2-3|TRBV28
CASNGGSDTQYF
>TRBJ2-2|TRBV19
CASRWIVNTGELFF
>TRBJ2-3|TRBV28
CASSPGIGGVSGRAADTQYF
>TRBJ1-5|TRBV30
CAWSAGASNQPQHF
>TRBJ2-5|TRBV7-9
CASSLGGSGSFRETQYF
>TRBJ1-4|TRBV7-2
CASSSRQVDEKLFF
>TRBJ1-1|TRBV5-1
CASGEGLNTEAFF
>TRBJ2-5|TRBV19
CASSNGLAGMGQETQYF
>TRBJ2-7|TRBV12-5
CASGAGGAGDEPYEQYF
>TRBJ2-6|TRBV15
CATSRDGAGGAGANVLTF
>TRBJ2-3|TRBV9
CASSPTSGNTDTQYF
>TRBJ1-2|TRBV28
CASRTTGIYGYTF
>TRBJ2-7|TRBV10-3
CAISGPVGPEQYF
>TRBJ2-7|TRBV19
CASSMGSSEGYYGHEQYF
>TRBJ2-1|TRBV9
CASSLRVVAGNEQFF
>TRBJ2-3|TRBV19
CASSTEPMGTDTQYF
>TRBJ2-7|TRBV12-2
CASRSQGPLYEQYF
>TRBJ2-7|TRBV7-2
CASSTDWAGGNEQYF
>TRBJ1-1|TRBV7-8
CASSRGGRITEAFF
>TRBJ2-1|TRBV5-4
CASSRRQGSYNEQFF
>TRBJ1-2|TRBV7-2
CASSLAGDRGRGYTF